The 6 T cell receptor beta chains listed next were all sequenced from one sample in a study of T cell clonality in common variable immunodeficiency. Their recognized antigens are unknown. Study results and limitations: Reportedly, TCR beta sequences from common variable immunodeficiency showed fewer deletions and N-nucleotide insertions.

Generated by immunoSEQ multiplex PCR, the TCRdb table keeps only in-frame clones and is missing some. The data show 40,000 to 50,000 clones, with none appearing a single time. Sequencing was performed on peripheral blood mononuclear cells. These receptors came from a human donor with common variable immunodeficiency.

This clone appeared a few times. Read data end 3 residues before the CDR3 end; the end is taken from the germline J gene. V and J are TRBV13 and TRBJ2-5; maybe TRBD2 (5 bases). The CDR3 is 12 amino acids. The V gene lost 5 bases and the J gene lost 5 bases, with 9 bases spanning the gap. CDR1 and CDR2 (germline): PRHDT, FYEKMQ (reference sequence). CDR3 bases read: TGTGCCAGCAGCCCCCGAGGGGAGACC. This codes for CASSPRGET. The whole CDR3 sequence is CASSPRGETQYF.

In the case of this clone: The sequenced fragment ends 3 residues before the CDR3 boundary, so the rest is inferred from the germline J gene. The chain couples TRBV5-1 to TRBJ2-5, with D unresolved. The CDR3 is made up of 14 amino acids. V lost 0 bases to trimming and J lost 1 base, with 7 bases between them. Germline V lookup: CDR1 SGHRS, CDR2 YFSETQ. CDR3: CASSLERVQETQYF. The covered CDR3 bases are TGCGCCAGCAGCTTGGAAAGGGTCCAAGAGACC. Complete variable domain (other parts from reference TRBV5-1 and TRBJ2-5): KAGVTQTPRYLIKTRGQQVTLSCSPISGHRSVSWYQQTPGQGLQFLFEYFSETQRNKGNFPGRFSGRQFSNSRSEMNVSTLELGDSALYLCASSLERVQETQYFGPGTRLLVL.

This clone was counted between two and nine times. The CDR3 extends 3 residues past the end of the read, so its final part is completed from the germline J gene. The rearrangement links TRBV7-6 to TRBJ2-3; 7 bases agree with TRBD2. The CDR3 spans 15 residues. Looked up from germline, CDR1 is SGHVS and CDR2 is FNYEAQ. The junction had 7 bases not matched to a gene; V was cut back by 5 bases and J by 2 bases. The CDR3 region is CASSTGLTDTDTQYF. The CDR3 DNA, read in part, is TGTGCCAGCAGCACGGGACTAACAGACACAGATACG.

In the case of this clone: Read coverage stops 3 residues before the CDR3 terminus; the germline J gene supplies the remainder. The V and J genes are TRBV7-8 and TRBJ2-3; TRBD2 matches at 12 bases. V lost 3 bases, J lost 4 bases, and 5 bases stayed unmatched. The CDR3 extends over 16 amino acids. The germline V gene has CDR1 SGHVS and CDR2 FQNEAQ. CDR3 bases read: TGTGCCAGCAGCTTCCTAGCGGGGGGGCCGGCAGATACG. Protein: CASSFLAGGPADT. From start to end, the CDR3 is CASSFLAGGPADTQYF.

There are many counts of this clone. The read ends 3 residues early relative to the CDR3; the germline J gene fills the gap. J is TRBJ2-2 and V is TRBV5-4; 9 nucleotides match TRBD2. CDR3 length: 15 amino acids. Per the germline V gene, CDR1 is SGHNT and CDR2 is YYREEE (reference sequence). The trim removed 2 bases at V and 5 bases at J, leaving 4 bases unmatched. CDR3 DNA, as far as it was read: TGTGCCAGCAGCTTTGTAGCGGGAGCTACCGGGGAG. Amino acid sequence: CASSFVAGATGE. The whole CDR3 region reads CASSFVAGATGELFF.

There are many counts of this clone. The read falls 3 residues short of the CDR3 end, and the missing part is taken from the germline J gene. The chain joins TRBV10-3 to TRBJ1-1, with 7 bases matching TRBD1. The germline V gene has CDR1 ENHRY and CDR2 SYGVKD. V was clipped by 11 bases and J by 3 bases; unmatched bases: 9. This CDR3 has 13 residues. The CDR3 reads CAVQGNRHTEAFF. The CDR3 bases that were read are TGTGCCGTACAGGGGAATCGTCACACTGAA.